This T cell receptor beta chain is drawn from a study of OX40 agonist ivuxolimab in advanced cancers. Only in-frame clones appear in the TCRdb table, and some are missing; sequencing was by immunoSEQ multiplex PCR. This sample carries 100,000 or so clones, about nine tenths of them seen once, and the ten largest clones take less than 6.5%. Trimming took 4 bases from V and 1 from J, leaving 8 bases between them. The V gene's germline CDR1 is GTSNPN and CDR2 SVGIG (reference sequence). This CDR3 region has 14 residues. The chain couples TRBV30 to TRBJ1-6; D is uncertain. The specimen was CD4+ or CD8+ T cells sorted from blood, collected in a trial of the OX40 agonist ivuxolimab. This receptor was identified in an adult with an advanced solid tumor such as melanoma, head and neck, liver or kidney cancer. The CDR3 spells CAWMRESYNSPLHF. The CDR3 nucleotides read TGTGCCTGGATGAGGGAGTCCTATAATTCACCCCTCCACTTT.